A selection of T cell receptor beta chains follows, all from one sample in a study of T-cell reconstitution after alpha-beta-depleted transplantation in children. A single record per CDR3 protein comes from TCRdb applying MiXCR to the PCR reads. This table has hundreds of thousands of distinct CDR3 sequences, around an eighth appearing once. The material was PBMCs from the stem cell graft donor, obtained from the stem cell graft. Every receptor here comes from a human donor who donated a stem cell graft to a child with combined immunodeficiency. Both conserved end residues are part of each CDR3. Each record gives: V gene, J gene, clone size, D gene, CDR3 DNA, CDR3 protein. The D gene is left open where the match is weak. Clone size appears in some rows only: once, few, many, or a class for an expanded clone.

TRBV7-2	TRBJ2-6	many	.	TGTGCCAGCAGCTTAGGCTACTCTCGCTCTGGGGCCAACGTCCTGACTTTC	CASSLGYSRSGANVLTF
TRBV7-9	TRBJ2-7	.	TRBD1	TGTGCCAGCAGCTGGGACAGGGCCTCCGAGCAGTACTTC	CASSWDRASEQYF
TRBV4-3	TRBJ2-2	few	TRBD2	TGCGCCAGCAGCCAACCTGGGACTAGCGGTCCCACCGGGGAGCTGTTTTTT	CASSQPGTSGPTGELFF
TRBV10-3	TRBJ1-2	.	.	TGTGCCATCAGTGAGGGGGGGGCAACCTTCTTTGGCTACACCTTC	CAISEGGATFFGYTF
TRBV20-1	TRBJ2-7	.	.	TGCAGTGGTACTCCAGGGGTCACCTACGAGCAGTACTTC	CSGTPGVTYEQYF
TRBV9	TRBJ1-6	few	TRBD1	TGTGCCAGCAGCCCCCGGACAGGGAGAAGTCGGGAGGATTCACCCCTCCACTTT	CASSPRTGRSREDSPLHF
TRBV5-5	TRBJ2-1	.	.	TGTGCCAGCAGCTTCTCCGAGACCTCCTACAATGAGCAGTTCTTC	CASSFSETSYNEQFF
TRBV18	TRBJ1-2	.	.	TGTGCCAGCTCACCACCGGAGACTACCCTTAGCACCTTC	CASSPPETTLSTF
TRBV7-2	TRBJ2-3	many	.	TGTGCCAGCAGCCCCCAGACGGGGCGGGCAGATACGCAGTATTTT	CASSPQTGRADTQYF
TRBV27	TRBJ2-3	.	.	TGTGCCAGCAGTTTCGGTATTCTGAGCACAGATACGCAGTATTTT	CASSFGILSTDTQYF
TRBV20-1	TRBJ2-3	many	.	TGCAGTGCTAGAGATACGACTAGTTGGAACACGCAGTATTTT	CSARDTTSWNTQYF
TRBV29-1	TRBJ2-1	few	TRBD2	TGCAGCGTTATTCCGGTCCGCGGGAGGGGCTCCTACAATGAGCAGTTCTTC	CSVIPVRGRGSYNEQFF
TRBV7-8	TRBJ2-3	.	TRBD2	TGTGCCAGCAGCCCAACCGGGACTAGCGGCCTCACGCAGTATTTT	CASSPTGTSGLTQYF
TRBV24-1	TRBJ2-3	.	TRBD1	TGTGCCACCAGTGACCCCCGGACAGGGGGCGCGGATACGCAGTATTTT	CATSDPRTGGADTQYF
TRBV4-3	TRBJ2-2	few	TRBD2	TGCGCCAGCAGCCAAGTACTAGCGGGGGCCTCGAACACCGGGGAGCTGTTTTTT	CASSQVLAGASNTGELFF
TRBV5-1	TRBJ2-1	.	.	TGCGCCAGCAGCCCGCCAAGGAGGGACACTGCCTACAATGAGCAGTTCTTC	CASSPPRRDTAYNEQFF
TRBV5-5	TRBJ2-1	many	.	TGTGCCAGCAGCTTGGCAGGACACTTCGCCGTGATAAATGAGCAGTTCTTC	CASSLAGHFAVINEQFF
TRBV27	TRBJ2-3	.	TRBD2	TGTGCCAGCAGTCATAGCGGGGGGGCTCCCGCAGATACGCAGTATTTT	CASSHSGGAPADTQYF
TRBV12-3/TRBV12-4	TRBJ1-6	.	TRBD1	TGTGCCAGCGGGTGGCAGGGGGATAATTCACCCCTCCACTTT	CASGWQGDNSPLHF
TRBV27	TRBJ2-1	few	.	TGTGCCAGCAGTGTTGGACACCCAGCGAATGAGCAGTTCTTC	CASSVGHPANEQFF
TRBV6-1	TRBJ1-5	few	TRBD1	TGTGCCAGCAGCCGGGACAGGGCGGATCAGCCCCAGCATTTT	CASSRDRADQPQHF
TRBV29-1	TRBJ2-1	many	TRBD2	TGCAGCGTCATAGCGGGAGTGGCGTTCTTC	CSVIAGVAFF
TRBV12-3/TRBV12-4	TRBJ2-2	.	TRBD2	TGTGCCAGCACCCTCGGGACTAGCGGGCGCGGGGAGCTGTTTTTT	CASTLGTSGRGELFF
TRBV20-1	TRBJ2-3	many	.	TGCAGTGCTAGTCGGTCTACAGATACGCAGTATTTT	CSASRSTDTQYF
TRBV3-1	TRBJ1-2	.	.	TGTGCCAGCAGCCAAGATGTTGAGGGCAGACCCAACTATGGCTACACCTTC	CASSQDVEGRPNYGYTF
TRBV27	TRBJ2-5	many	.	TGTGCCAGCAGTTTATTCTCATTCGGGACCCGGGGTTGGGAGACCCAGTACTTC	CASSLFSFGTRGWETQYF
TRBV5-1	TRBJ1-4	few	.	TGCGCCAGCAGCTTGGAACAGGGTGATTCTGAAAAACTGTTTTTT	CASSLEQGDSEKLFF
TRBV7-9	TRBJ2-2	many	.	TGTGCCAGCAGCCACGTGGGAGGAACCGGGGAGCTGTTTTTT	CASSHVGGTGELFF
TRBV12-3/TRBV12-4	TRBJ2-1	.	TRBD1	TGTGCCAGCAGTTTAGCTGCACAGGGGTCCGGTGAGCAGTTCTTC	CASSLAAQGSGEQFF
TRBV7-9	TRBJ2-7	.	TRBD1	TGTGCCAGCAGCCCGAGGTCGGGACAGACTTTTATTGGGCAGTACTTC	CASSPRSGQTFIGQYF
TRBV4-3	TRBJ2-1	few	.	TGCGCCAGCAGCCAAGGACTTCCCGTCCACTCCTACAATGAGCAGTTCTTC	CASSQGLPVHSYNEQFF
TRBV6-5	TRBJ2-7	few	.	TGTGCCAGCAGCTATCGGACTGGAAGGAGCTACGAGCAGTACTTC	CASSYRTGRSYEQYF
TRBV29-1	TRBJ2-7	many	TRBD2	TGCAGCGTTCGAACGGGACTAGCGGTGACCTACGAGCAGTACTTC	CSVRTGLAVTYEQYF
TRBV29-1	TRBJ2-1	few	.	TGCAGCGTTGGGTGGGATGAGCAGTTCTTC	CSVGWDEQFF
TRBV27	TRBJ2-5	few	TRBD1	TGTGCCAGCAGGGGCCCCGGGACAGGGGATGCAGAGACCCAGTACTTC	CASRGPGTGDAETQYF
TRBV5-1	TRBJ2-1	.	.	TGCGCCAGCAGCCGAGGCAGGGAGGTGAACAATGAGCAGTTCTTC	CASSRGREVNNEQFF
TRBV28	TRBJ2-3	few	TRBD1	TGTGCCAGCGGGTACTCGGGACAGGGGCTCGGAGATACGCAGTATTTT	CASGYSGQGLGDTQYF
TRBV2	TRBJ2-3	few	.	TGTGCCATCCCGAGGGGGGGTCCCACAGATACGCAGTATTTT	CAIPRGGPTDTQYF
TRBV2	TRBJ2-5	.	.	TGTGCCAGCAGCGATCGGACCTCCAGTAAAGAGACCCAGTACTTC	CASSDRTSSKETQYF
TRBV28	TRBJ2-7	.	TRBD1	TGTGCCAGCAGTTCTTCCGGGACAGGGAAGAACGAGCAGTACTTC	CASSSSGTGKNEQYF
TRBV7-3	TRBJ2-3	few	TRBD1	TGTGCCAGCAGCCTTCGACAGGGGAGCGATACGCAGTATTTT	CASSLRQGSDTQYF
TRBV7-9	TRBJ2-1	.	.	TGTGCCAGCAGCCCCTCCCGCACTGATGAGCAGTTCTTC	CASSPSRTDEQFF
TRBV7-2	TRBJ2-7	many	.	TGTGCCAGCAGCCCCCCGGCCTCCTACGAGCAGTACTTC	CASSPPASYEQYF
TRBV11-2	TRBJ1-2	.	.	TGTGCCAGCAGGGAGGGGGGCCTCGGCTACACCTTC	CASREGGLGYTF